The 31 T cell receptor beta chains in this list originate from one sample, sequenced in a study of blood T cell repertoires in COVID-19. Sequencing was performed with immunoSEQ multiplex PCR; in TCRdb, only in-frame clones are kept and a portion is missing. The data show some 210,000 clones, over 75% seen once. Sequencing was carried out using peripheral blood. The receptors were sampled from a woman aged 35 to 49 with acute or convalescent COVID-19.

This clone showed up just once. The V gene is TRBV7-8, the J gene TRBJ2-7; D possibly corresponds to TRBD2 (6 bases). Per germline, CDR1 SGHVS and CDR2 FQNEAQ. Trimming cost V 4 bases and J 7 bases, with 14 bases left between them. The CDR3 length is 13 residues. The CDR3 sequence: CASSSGGAREQYV. The CDR3 DNA is TGTGCCAGCAGCTCCGGCGGGGCGCGAGAGCAGTACGTC.

This rearrangement joins TRBV7-9 to TRBJ1-4, with D possibly TRBD1 on 5 matching bases. CDR1 is SEHNR and CDR2 is FQNEAQ in the germline V gene (reference sequence). V lost 5 bases to trimming and J lost 2 bases, with 12 bases between them. This CDR3 is 15 amino acids long. The CDR3 DNA reads TGTGCCAGCAGCGTAATAGGGGCGACTAATGAAAAACTGTTTTTT. Translation gives CASSVIGATNEKLFF.

This chain joins TRBV6-6 and TRBJ2-2, with 7 bases lining up with TRBD1. This CDR3 is 15 amino acids long. Germline lookup yields CDR1 MNHNY and CDR2 SVGAGI (reference sequence). The V gene end was trimmed by 8 bases and the J gene end by 0 bases; junction bases not matched to a gene: 6. DNA for the CDR3: TGTGCCAGCCTCCGGGACAGCTCGAACACCGGGGAGCTGTTTTTT. This encodes CASLRDSSNTGELFF.

The V and J genes are TRBV5-1 and TRBJ2-1, with D tentatively TRBD1 (5 bases). Trimming pared 3 bases from V and 5 bases from J, leaving 12 bases between. In germline, CDR1 is SGHRS, CDR2 YFSETQ. The CDR3 extends over 14 amino acids. The CDR3 here is CASSSMDKNNEQFF. The DNA for the CDR3 is TGCGCCAGCAGCTCCATGGACAAAAACAATGAGCAGTTCTTC. Complete variable domain (other parts from reference TRBV5-1 and TRBJ2-1): KAGVTQTPRYLIKTRGQQVTLSCSPISGHRSVSWYQQTPGQGLQFLFEYFSETQRNKGNFPGRFSGRQFSNSRSEMNVSTLELGDSALYLCASSSMDKNNEQFFGPGTRLTVL.

This clone was recorded once. The V and J genes are TRBV4-1 and TRBJ2-1, with TRBD2 identical over 11 bases. This CDR3 region has 15 residues. J lost 4 bases, V lost 4 bases, and 3 bases had no gene match. CDR1 MGHRA and CDR2 YSYEKL come from the germline V gene. The CDR3 reads CASSPSGGHYNEQFF. In DNA form, the CDR3 reads TGCGCCAGCAGCCCTAGCGGGGGGCATTACAATGAGCAGTTCTTC.

The J gene is TRBJ1-1, the V gene TRBV19, with 11 bases identical to TRBD1. The CDR3 runs 16 residues. Per the germline V gene, CDR1 is LNHDA and CDR2 is SQIVND (reference sequence). The trim removed 2 bases at V and 0 bases at J, leaving 2 bases unmatched. Here the CDR3 DNA reads TGTGCCAGTAGTATATTGGACAGGGGGCTGAACACTGAAGCTTTCTTT. Encoded protein: CASSILDRGLNTEAFF.

The rearrangement uses TRBV18 and TRBJ1-2; no clear D. V gave up 8 bases and J gave up 3 bases, with 13 bases separating them. The CDR3 extends over 13 amino acids. The germline V gene encodes CDR1 KGHSH and CDR2 LQKENI. The CDR3 coding sequence is TGTGCCAGCGAGGAAACCGCACACTATGGCTACACCTTC. Translation gives CASEETAHYGYTF.

This chain connects TRBV5-1 to TRBJ2-3; 8 nucleotides agree with TRBD2. The CDR3 spans 14 residues. V shed 4 bases and J 1 base; nucleotides not matched to a gene: 2. Germline assignment: CDR1 SGHRS and CDR2 YFSETQ. For the CDR3, the DNA is TGCGCCAGCAGCCTGGGACTAGGCACAGATACGCAGTATTTT. This codes for CASSLGLGTDTQYF. Full variable domain (rest looked up from reference TRBV5-1 and TRBJ2-3): KAGVTQTPRYLIKTRGQQVTLSCSPISGHRSVSWYQQTPGQGLQFLFEYFSETQRNKGNFPGRFSGRQFSNSRSEMNVSTLELGDSALYLCASSLGLGTDTQYFGPGTRLTVL.

With respect to this clone: The same CDR3 arises from other DNA sequences in this sample as well. This chain joins TRBV5-4 and TRBJ1-2; D unresolved. V was shortened by 0 bases and J by 4 bases, with 4 bases between the two germline ends. There are 12 residues in the CDR3. The germline gives CDR1 SGHNT, CDR2 YYREEE (reference sequence). CDR3 sequence reads: CASSLDSYGYTF. Written as DNA, the CDR3 is TGTGCCAGCAGCTTGGACAGCTATGGCTACACCTTC.

The CDR3 region is CASSEGPNLPYGYTF. In DNA form, the CDR3 reads TGTGCCAGCAGTGAGGGGCCGAATCTCCCCTATGGCTACACCTTC. This chain links TRBV6-1 with TRBJ1-2; TRBD1 might be the D (5 bases). The CDR3 contains 15 residues. Per germline, CDR1 MNHNS and CDR2 SASEGT. Trimming removed 3 bases at V and 4 bases at J, with 15 bases between.

The chain employs TRBV12-5 and TRBJ2-5; D is ambiguous. Trimming left V 0 bases short and J 4 bases short, with 6 bases between. CDR1 is LGHNT, CDR2 FRNRAP, per germline. The CDR3 spans 13 residues. The CDR3 loop reads CASGLVLPETQYF. CDR3 DNA: TGTGCTAGTGGTTTGGTACTACCAGAGACCCAGTACTTC.

The V gene is TRBV9, the J gene TRBJ2-1; TRBD2 might be the D (6 bases). Trimming pared 5 bases from V and 1 base from J, leaving 13 bases between. CDR3 length equals 15 residues. Per the germline V gene, CDR1 is SGDLS and CDR2 is YYNGEE. The CDR3 protein is CASSDDGLSYNEQFF. The CDR3 DNA follows: TGTGCCAGCAGTGATGATGGACTATCCTACAATGAGCAGTTCTTC.

This chain connects TRBV29-1 to TRBJ1-2; D is ambiguous. Trimming took 4 bases from V and 7 from J, leaving 10 bases between them. The CDR3 consists of 11 residues. Germline V gives CDR1 SQVTM, CDR2 ANQGSEA. For the CDR3, the DNA is TGCAGCGTTGTTGCAGTACGTGGCTACACCTTC. It yields the protein CSVVAVRGYTF.

The chain combines TRBV27 with TRBJ1-1; 9 bases are a match to TRBD1. Germline lookup yields CDR1 MNHEY and CDR2 SMNVEV (reference sequence). V was clipped by 6 bases and J by 5 bases; unmatched bases: 10. There are 15 residues in the CDR3. This CDR3 is CASSSSGTGLTEAFF. CDR3 nucleotide sequence: TGTGCCAGCAGCTCCTCCGGGACAGGGCTGACTGAAGCTTTCTTT.

The chain links TRBV19 to TRBJ1-5, with a weak D call TRBD1 (6 bases). V shed 9 bases and J shed 1 base, with 16 bases lying between them. There are 15 residues in the CDR3. CDR1 is LNHDA and CDR2 is SQIVND in the germline V gene (reference sequence). As DNA, the CDR3 is TGTGCCAGAGCAAGGACAGATACCAGCAATCAGCCCCAGCATTTT. Translated, it gives CARARTDTSNQPQHF.

The V and J genes are TRBV7-9 and TRBJ1-6; 9 bases map to TRBD1. Germline trimming cut 6 bases from V and 10 bases from J; bases unmatched to any gene: 4. CDR1 is SEHNR and CDR2 is FQNEAQ in the germline V gene (reference sequence). The CDR3 runs to 13 residues. CDR3 amino acids: CASRQGASSPLHF. The CDR3 nucleotides are TGTGCCAGCAGACAGGGGGCGAGCTCACCCCTCCACTTT.

The chain has TRBV3-1 (or the pseudogene TRBV3-2) and TRBJ1-2; D possibly corresponds to TRBD1 (6 bases). CDR1 and CDR2 from the germline V gene are LGHDT and YNNKEL (reference sequence). This CDR3 spans 16 amino acids. V was cut by 3 bases and J by 3 bases, with 17 bases left in between. CDR3 DNA sequence: TGTGCCAGCAGCCATCTCTCCGGGGGGGGCTACTATGGCTACACCTTC. As protein: CASSHLSGGGYYGYTF.

The V and J genes are TRBV24-1 and TRBJ2-2; D unresolved. This CDR3 spans 13 amino acids. V gave up 3 bases and J gave up 4 bases, with 5 bases separating them. Looked up from germline, CDR1 is KGHDR and CDR2 is SFDVKD. The CDR3, as DNA: TGTGCCACCAGTGATGGAGCCACCGGGGAGCTGTTTTTT. This translates into CATSDGATGELFF.

V is TRBV29-1 and J is TRBJ2-7, with TRBD1 matching over 10 bases. CDR1 is SQVTM, CDR2 ANQGSEA, per germline. V shed 7 bases, J shed 5 bases, and the junction held 5 bases outside the gene matches. This CDR3 has 12 amino acids. The CDR3 coding sequence is TGCAGCGGCCGCGGGACAGGGGACGAGCAGTACGTC. It is translated as CSGRGTGDEQYV.

The gene calls are TRBV5-4 and TRBJ2-3, with 9 bases identical to TRBD2. V was clipped by 0 bases and J by 5 bases; unmatched bases: 4. Germline-derived CDR1 and CDR2 are SGHNT and YYREEE (reference sequence). The CDR3 length is 15 residues. The CDR3 coding sequence is TGTGCCAGCAGCTTGGGCGGGGGGGCCAGAGATACGCAGTATTTT. The encoded protein is CASSLGGGARDTQYF.

This sequence joins TRBV15 and TRBJ1-1, with a tentative D call TRBD1 (5 bases). This CDR3 is built from 16 residues. Germline V gene data show CDR1 as LNHNV and CDR2 as YYDKDF (reference sequence). V lost 3 bases and J lost 1, with 15 bases in between. DNA for the CDR3: TGTGCCACCAGCAGGCTCCTCGGACAATCGAACACTGAAGCTTTCTTT. It translates to CATSRLLGQSNTEAFF.

This rearrangement joins TRBV6-2 or TRBV6-3 to TRBJ1-6, with 10 bases matching TRBD1. Trimming took 0 bases from V and 0 from J; bases not matched to a gene: 5. The CDR3 consists of 19 residues. Germline assignment: CDR1 MNHEY and CDR2 SVGEGT. Written as DNA, the CDR3 is TGTGCCAGCAGTTACTCGTTGGACAGGGGGAGCTCCTATAATTCACCCCTCCACTTT. Amino acid sequence: CASSYSLDRGSSYNSPLHF.

This clone was counted once. The J gene is TRBJ2-1, the V gene TRBV19; D not resolved. Trimming pared 6 bases from V and 4 bases from J, leaving 7 bases between. Germline-derived CDR1 and CDR2 are LNHDA and SQIVND (reference sequence). The CDR3 length is 12 residues. The CDR3 region is CASSRRYNEQFF. CDR3 in DNA: TGTGCCAGTAGCCGGCGGTACAATGAGCAGTTCTTC.

The chain couples TRBV9 to TRBJ2-1; tentatively, D is TRBD1 (5 bases). Trimming shortened V by 0 bases and J by 2 bases, and 9 bases separated the two germline ends. The germline CDR1 and CDR2 sequences are SGDLS and YYNGEE. This CDR3 region has 15 residues. This chain's CDR3 is CASSVGSGPYNEQFF. CDR3 nucleotides: TGTGCCAGCAGCGTAGGGTCAGGGCCCTACAATGAGCAGTTCTTC. Based on the CDR3 plus reference TRBV9 and TRBJ2-1, the full variable domain is DSGVTQTPKHLITATGQRVTLRCSPRSGDLSVYWYQQSLDQGLQFLIQYYNGEERAKGNILERFSAQQFPDLHSELNLSSLELGDSALYFCASSVGSGPYNEQFFGPGTRLTVL.

The sample holds one count of this clone. The chain employs TRBV5-1 and TRBJ1-1; possibly TRBD1 for D (6 bases). The germline gives CDR1 SGHRS, CDR2 YFSETQ. This CDR3 spans 13 amino acids. V was cut by 0 bases and J by 7 bases, with 10 bases left in between. CDR3 nucleotides: TGCGCCAGCAGCTTGGACAGGGATGATGAAGCTTTCTTT. It codes for CASSLDRDDEAFF.

V and J are TRBV4-1 and TRBJ2-1; 7 bases match TRBD2. This CDR3 has 16 amino acids. Germline values: CDR1 MGHRA, CDR2 YSYEKL. Trimming at V came to 1 base and at J to 8 bases, leaving 11 bases not matched to a gene. Here the CDR3 DNA reads TGCGCCAGCAGCCAAGTGAAAGGGACTATTTTCTATGAGCAGTTCTTC. Translating it yields CASSQVKGTIFYEQFF.

The J gene is TRBJ1-1, the V gene TRBV7-8, with D perhaps TRBD1 (6 bases). V lost 5 bases and J lost 4, with 14 bases in between. Germline loops: CDR1 SGHVS, CDR2 FQNEAQ. This CDR3 is built from 14 residues. The CDR3 bases are TGTGCCAGCAGCCAGGGACAAGGGGGCACTGAAGCTTTCTTT. Its translation: CASSQGQGGTEAFF.

The V and J genes are TRBV7-9 and TRBJ1-6; TRBD1 aligns across 8 bases. J gave up 4 bases and V 1 base, and 3 bases lay outside the gene matches. This CDR3 spans 16 amino acids. CDR1 SEHNR and CDR2 FQNEAQ come from the germline V gene (reference sequence). The CDR3 nucleotides read TGTGCCAGCAGCTTAGATTGGACAGGGTATAATTCACCCCTCCACTTT. Translation gives CASSLDWTGYNSPLHF.

The chain has TRBV5-8 and TRBJ1-4, with 9 bases that match TRBD1. Germline assignment: CDR1 SGHTS and CDR2 YDEGEE. This CDR3 is 17 amino acids long. Trimming took 1 base from V and 0 from J; bases not matched to a gene: 4. The CDR3 is CASSLLTGGATNEKLFF. DNA for the CDR3: TGTGCCAGCAGCTTGTTAACAGGGGGCGCAACTAATGAAAAACTGTTTTTT.

The gene calls are TRBV28 and TRBJ2-5; TRBD1 aligns across 10 bases. This CDR3 is 13 amino acids long. CDR1 MDHEN and CDR2 SYDVKM come from the germline V gene. V shed 7 bases and J 7 bases; nucleotides not matched to a gene: 6. CDR3 DNA sequence: TGTGCCAGCAAAGGACAGGGGGAATGGACCCAGTACTTC. As protein: CASKGQGEWTQYF.

This clone was observed once. The J gene is TRBJ1-2, the V gene TRBV9; the match to TRBD1 covers 8 bases. With 3 bases clipped from V and 4 bases from J, the junction kept 8 bases outside the gene matches. The germline CDR1 and CDR2 sequences are SGDLS and YYNGEE. The CDR3 runs to 15 residues. In DNA form, the CDR3 reads TGTGCCAGCAGCGGCCTAACAGGGGGAGGCTATGGCTACACCTTC. This encodes CASSGLTGGGYGYTF.